This is a list of T cell receptor beta chains from one sample in a study of cytomegalovirus exposure and HLA in healthy donors. TCRdb keeps only in-frame clones here, not all; method: immunoSEQ multiplex PCR. Among 200,000 to 250,000 clones, roughly 84% were seen once, and the ten largest hold around 1.2%. Sample: PBMCs. These receptors originate from a human donor in good health. The CDR3 runs from the conserved cysteine through the conserved F or W. A D gene is named only where the DNA matches it firmly. For some rows the clone size is stated as once, few or many, or as a class when expanded; others skip it.

>NA|TRBV7-2|TRBD2|TRBJ2-1
CASSYLGGLAGGDEQFF
TGTGCCAGCAGCTACCTCGGAGGACTAGCGGGAGGAGATGAGCAGTTCTTC
>NA|TRBV28|NA|TRBJ2-7
CASGQQTYEQYF
TGTGCCAGCGGACAACAGACCTACGAGCAGTACTTC
>NA|TRBV6-5|TRBD2|TRBJ2-1
CASSYSHLAGYEQFF
TGTGCCAGCAGTTACTCGCATCTAGCGGGTTATGAGCAGTTCTTC
>NA|TRBV5-1|NA|TRBJ2-5
CASSLGSQETQYF
TGCGCCAGCAGCCTGGGGAGTCAAGAGACCCAGTACTTC
>NA|TRBV5-6|NA|TRBJ2-7
CASSLGGSGLAYEQYF
TGTGCCAGCAGCTTGGGCGGGTCGGGTCTCGCCTACGAGCAGTACTTC
>few|TRBV29-1|TRBD2|TRBJ2-1
CSALDGGRDNEQFF
TGCAGCGCCCTTGACGGCGGGAGAGACAATGAGCAGTTCTTC
>NA|TRBV28|TRBD2|TRBJ2-7
CASSPPGGASYEQYF
TGTGCCAGCAGTCCTCCGGGGGGGGCCTCCTACGAGCAGTACTTC
>NA|TRBV30|TRBD2|TRBJ2-1
CAWAIGTSGNNEQFF
TGTGCCTGGGCAATAGGGACTAGCGGGAACAATGAGCAGTTCTTC
>few|TRBV2|TRBD1|TRBJ1-4
CASSGTGGEKLFF
TGTGCCAGCTCGGGGACAGGGGGGGAAAAACTGTTTTTT
>NA|TRBV5-8|NA|TRBJ1-5
CASSQGIYSNQPQHF
TGTGCCAGCAGCCAGGGAATTTATAGCAATCAGCCCCAGCATTTT
>NA|TRBV6-5|NA|TRBJ2-1
CASGPPQGNEQFF
TGTGCCAGCGGCCCCCCACAGGGCAATGAGCAGTTCTTC
>NA|TRBV7-9|TRBD2|TRBJ2-5
CASSFWTSGQETQYF
TGTGCCAGCAGCTTTTGGACTAGCGGCCAAGAGACCCAGTACTTC
>few|TRBV29-1|NA|TRBJ1-4
CSVEGITGINEKLFF
TGCAGCGTTGAAGGGATTACAGGGATTAATGAAAAACTGTTTTTT
>NA|TRBV7-2|NA|TRBJ2-7
CASSPTGQAYEQYF
TGTGCCAGCAGCCCCACCGGACAAGCCTACGAGCAGTACTTC
>once|TRBV6-5|TRBD2|TRBJ2-7
CASSYHRLAGGYEQYF
TGTGCCAGCAGTTACCACCGGCTAGCGGGGGGATACGAGCAGTACTTC
>NA|TRBV27|NA|TRBJ2-1
CASSRIETLEQFF
TGTGCCAGCAGTCGAATCGAGACTCTCGAGCAGTTCTTC
>few|TRBV28|TRBD1|TRBJ1-4
CASSLIDRGEEKLFF
TGTGCCAGCAGTTTAATAGACAGGGGGGAGGAAAAACTGTTTTTT
>NA|TRBV9|TRBD1|TRBJ1-6
CASSRGAGTGANSPLHF
TGTGCCAGCAGCAGAGGGGCCGGGACAGGGGCGAATTCACCCCTCCACTTT
>once|TRBV7-7|TRBD2|TRBJ2-2
CASSLGGLAGEVGELFF
TGTGCTAGCAGCTTAGGCGGACTAGCGGGAGAGGTCGGGGAGCTGTTTTTT
>NA|TRBV29-1|NA|TRBJ1-1
CSVVGGVSGLNTEAFF
TGCAGCGTTGTTGGGGGGGTAAGCGGATTGAACACTGAAGCTTTCTTT